The 27 T cell receptor beta chains below all came from one sample that was sequenced in a study of blood T cell repertoires in COVID-19. Method: immunoSEQ multiplex PCR; TCRdb's copy keeps in-frame clones and lacks some. The sample contains fewer than 250,000 clones, about 85% of which appear only once. The sequencing input was peripheral blood. These receptors originate from a human donor in a cohort sampled during active COVID-19.

The rearrangement joins TRBV18 to TRBJ2-1; no clear D gene. The V gene lost 7 bases and the J gene lost 7 bases, with 17 bases spanning the gap. The CDR3 spans 14 residues. Germline CDR1 is KGHSH and CDR2 is LQKENI. The CDR3 region is CASFKTPTRNEQFF. The CDR3 coding sequence is TGTGCCAGCTTCAAGACTCCCACGAGGAATGAGCAGTTCTTC.

This clone has just a few counts. This chain joins TRBV19 and TRBJ1-2; 10 bases are shared with TRBD1. The germline CDR1 and CDR2 sequences are LNHDA and SQIVND (reference sequence). After removal of 4 bases from V and 5 bases from J, the junction contained 7 bases not matched to a gene. The CDR3 extends over 15 amino acids. This CDR3 reads CASSTRQGANYGYTF. The CDR3 region has the DNA TGTGCCAGTAGTACACGACAGGGGGCAAATTATGGCTACACCTTC.

The rearrangement links TRBV2 to TRBJ1-5; TRBD1 aligns across 9 bases. This CDR3 has 16 amino acids. Germline-derived CDR1 and CDR2 are SNHLY and FYNNEI. Trimming at V came to 5 bases and at J to 2 bases, leaving 7 bases not matched to a gene. This CDR3 reads CASSRTGAGGNQPQHF. DNA for the CDR3: TGTGCCAGCAGTAGGACAGGGGCAGGGGGCAATCAGCCCCAGCATTTT.

This clone was counted between two and nine times. This chain connects TRBV19 to TRBJ1-3; no firm D call. The CDR3 is 15 residues long. With 2 bases removed from V and 2 bases from J, the gap between germline ends came to 10 bases. From germline, CDR1 is LNHDA and CDR2 SQIVND (reference sequence). CDR3 sequence (DNA): TGTGCCAGTAGTATACCCCCAGGCCCTGGAAACACCATATATTTT. Protein product: CASSIPPGPGNTIYF.

The chain uses TRBV18 and TRBJ1-1; a weak D match, TRBD1 (5 bases). Trimming left V 3 bases short and J 1 base short, with 9 bases between. Germline V lookup: CDR1 KGHSH, CDR2 LQKENI. The CDR3 sequence is 14 residues long. The CDR3 protein is CASSPGRGNTEAFF. The CDR3 DNA sequence: TGTGCCAGCTCACCGGGGCGGGGGAACACTGAAGCTTTCTTT.

The chain has TRBV12-3 or TRBV12-4 and TRBJ1-3; D not certain. This CDR3 is 11 amino acids long. Trimming shortened V by 5 bases and J by 8 bases, and 7 bases separated the two germline ends. The CDR3 is CASSRIDTIYF. DNA of the CDR3: TGTGCCAGCAGTCGAATAGACACCATATATTTT.

The V gene is TRBV19, the J gene TRBJ2-2; 10 bases agree with TRBD2. CDR1 is LNHDA and CDR2 is SQIVND in the germline V gene (reference sequence). The CDR3 length is 19 residues. J gave up 7 bases and V 9 bases, and 23 bases lay outside the gene matches. The CDR3 DNA sequence: TGTGCCAGGAAATACACGGAGGGTTTTAGGCTAGCGGGAGACGGGGAGCTGTTTTTT. This encodes CARKYTEGFRLAGDGELFF.

The V call is TRBV7-9, the J call TRBJ1-2; D perhaps matches TRBD1 (5 bases). Trimming removed 7 bases from V and 5 bases from J, with 14 bases in between. Per the germline V gene, CDR1 is SEHNR and CDR2 is FQNEAQ (reference sequence). This CDR3 region has 13 residues. Written as DNA, the CDR3 is TGTGCCAGCACCCTCGGGGGGTCTTATGGCTACACCTTC. Its translation is CASTLGGSYGYTF. Using reference TRBV7-9 and TRBJ1-2 for the parts outside the CDR3, the full variable domain is DTGVSQNPRHKITKRGQNVTFRCDPISEHNRLYWYRQTLGQGPEFLTYFQNEAQLEKSRLLSDRFSAERPKGSFSTLEIQRTEQGDSAMYLCASTLGGSYGYTFGSGTRLTVV.

This clone was picked up one time. CDR3 sequence: CASRDRDRGNQPQHF. CDR3 sequence (DNA): TGTGCCAGTAGAGACCGGGACAGGGGTAATCAGCCCCAGCATTTT. This chain links TRBV19 with TRBJ1-5; 10 bases fit TRBD1. V shed 6 bases and J 4 bases; nucleotides not matched to a gene: 6. CDR3 size: 15 residues. CDR1 LNHDA and CDR2 SQIVND come from the germline V gene (reference sequence).

The J gene is TRBJ2-5, the V gene TRBV3-1 (or the pseudogene TRBV3-2), with 9 bases lining up with TRBD1. The trim removed 6 bases at V and 5 bases at J, leaving 10 bases unmatched. This CDR3 contains 15 residues. Germline V gives CDR1 LGHDT, CDR2 YNNKEL (reference sequence). Here the CDR3 reads CASSTRDRERETQYF. DNA of the CDR3: TGTGCCAGCAGTACTCGGGACAGGGAACGGGAGACCCAGTACTTC.

The V call is TRBV2, the J call TRBJ2-5, with D possibly matching TRBD2 (5 bases). CDR1 is SNHLY and CDR2 is FYNNEI in the germline V gene. Trimming cost V 2 bases and J 4 bases, with 8 bases left between them. The CDR3 spans 13 residues. CDR3 sequence: CASSEMRVETQYF. CDR3 DNA sequence: TGTGCCAGCAGTGAAATGAGGGTAGAGACCCAGTACTTC.

The CDR3 sequence: CASSFGNRPNYGYTF. The DNA for the CDR3 is TGTGCCAGCAGCTTCGGGAACAGACCTAACTATGGCTACACCTTC. The chain employs TRBV5-8 and TRBJ1-2; D gene unclear. CDR1 SGHTS and CDR2 YDEGEE come from the germline V gene. Trimming removed 2 bases at V and 0 bases at J, with 11 bases between. The CDR3 loop spans 15 amino acids.

This chain links TRBV5-6 with TRBJ1-2; perhaps TRBD1 as D (5 bases). The CDR3 contains 14 residues. The germline V gene encodes CDR1 SGHDT and CDR2 YYEEEE. V was clipped by 4 bases and J by 4 bases, with 14 bases between them. CDR3 nucleotide sequence: TGTGCCAGCAGCCCACCCGGGGGATCCTATGGCTACACCTTC. This codes for CASSPPGGSYGYTF.

The J gene is TRBJ1-2, the V gene TRBV20-1, with D possibly TRBD1 on 5 matching bases. V was trimmed by 3 bases and J by 0 bases, leaving 17 bases between them. The CDR3 length is 16 residues. In germline, CDR1 is DFQATT, CDR2 SNEGSKA (reference sequence). CDR3 coding DNA: TGCAGTGCTAGTCGTCCCGGGGGACCAGCTAACTATGGCTACACCTTC. Its translation is CSASRPGGPANYGYTF.

CDR3 DNA sequence: TGTGCCAGCAGCCAACCCATGACAGGAGGCGAAAACATTCAGTACTTC. It is translated as CASSQPMTGGENIQYF. V and J are TRBV3-1 (or the pseudogene TRBV3-2) and TRBJ2-4; D perhaps matches TRBD1 (6 bases). The CDR3 contains 16 residues. Per germline, CDR1 LGHDT and CDR2 YNNKEL (reference sequence). Trimming stripped 2 bases from V and 5 bases from J, with 16 bases between.

V gene TRBV6-5 combines with J gene TRBJ1-3, with TRBD1 matching over 10 bases. The junction had 3 bases not matched to a gene; V was cut back by 2 bases and J by 2 bases. The CDR3 consists of 16 residues. Germline CDR1 MNHEY, CDR2 SVGAGI. CDR3 nucleotide sequence: TGTGCCAGCAGTTACCACGGGACAGGGGCTGGAAACACCATATATTTT. Amino acid sequence: CASSYHGTGAGNTIYF.

The rearrangement links TRBV7-2 to TRBJ1-5, with 11 bases matching TRBD1. This CDR3 has 18 residues. The V gene end was trimmed by 1 base and the J gene end by 3 bases; junction bases not matched to a gene: 8. In germline, CDR1 is SGHTA, CDR2 FQGNSA. CDR3: CASSLGTGGIGLNQPQHF. CDR3 DNA: TGTGCCAGCAGCTTAGGGACAGGGGGCATCGGGCTCAATCAGCCCCAGCATTTT.

CDR3 bases: TGCAGCGCCTGGCTTGGACAGGCGTCGGAAAAACTGTTTTTT. It specifies CSAWLGQASEKLFF. The genes are TRBV29-1 and TRBJ1-4, with 7 positions matching TRBD1. V shed 7 bases and J 8 bases; nucleotides not matched to a gene: 13. CDR3 size: 14 residues. Germline CDR1 and CDR2: SQVTM and ANQGSEA.

This chain connects TRBV12-3 or TRBV12-4 to TRBJ1-1, with a tentative D call TRBD1 (5 bases). The V gene lost 1 base and the J gene lost 10 bases, with 10 bases spanning the gap. This CDR3 is built from 12 residues. CDR3 amino acids: CASSLGGRAAFF. CDR3 nucleotide sequence: TGTGCCAGCAGTTTAGGGGGGAGGGCAGCTTTCTTT.

This chain links TRBV6-4 with TRBJ2-5; TRBD2 matches at 12 bases. Per germline, CDR1 MRHNA and CDR2 SNTAGT. CDR3 length: 16 amino acids. Unmatched junction bases numbered 7, after V lost 6 bases and J lost 2 bases. CDR3 coding DNA: TGTGCCAGCAGGTCAGGGACTAGCGGGCATCAAGAGACCCAGTACTTC. Translated, it gives CASRSGTSGHQETQYF.

The chain couples TRBV21-1 to TRBJ2-1; the DNA was not compared with TRBD2, the D call given in the table. TRBV21-1 is designated a pseudogene. This CDR3 spans 18 amino acids. CDR3 in amino acids: CASSKDESSGYPQGEQFF. Here the CDR3 DNA reads TGTGCCAGCAGCAAAGACGAGTCTAGCGGGTACCCTCAGGGGGAGCAGTTCTTC.

This clone was seen once. The chain couples TRBV7-9 to TRBJ2-3; D gene unclear. With 0 bases removed from V and 2 bases from J, the gap between germline ends came to 3 bases. The CDR3 has 13 residues. From germline, CDR1 is SEHNR and CDR2 FQNEAQ (reference sequence). Written as DNA, the CDR3 is TGTGCCAGCAGCTTAGCCCACACAGATACGCAGTATTTT. Its protein product is CASSLAHTDTQYF.

This chain uses TRBV5-4 with TRBJ2-7; TRBD2 is a possible D gene (6 bases). The length of the CDR3 is 13 residues. V was cut by 4 bases and J by 2 bases, with 10 bases left in between. Germline V gene sequence: CDR1 SGHNT, CDR2 YYREEE (reference sequence). The CDR3 bases are TGTGCCAGCAGCCTGGGACTGACCTACGAGCAGTACTTC. This sequence encodes CASSLGLTYEQYF.

V is TRBV7-9 and J is TRBJ2-7; TRBD1 matches 9 bases. Germline loops: CDR1 SEHNR, CDR2 FQNEAQ (reference sequence). The CDR3 runs to 18 residues. With 0 bases clipped from V and 2 bases from J, the junction kept 11 bases outside the gene matches. The CDR3 DNA reads as TGTGCCAGCAGCTTAGCCAAACCCGGGACAGGGTGGGCCTACGAGCAGTACGTC. Protein: CASSLAKPGTGWAYEQYV.

The chain has TRBV10-3 and TRBJ1-1, with a tentative D call TRBD1 (6 bases). This CDR3 comprises 14 residues. Per germline, CDR1 ENHRY and CDR2 SYGVKD. V lost 5 bases and J lost 5, with 15 bases in between. This chain's CDR3 is CAISRGTRGTEAFF. CDR3 DNA sequence: TGTGCCATCAGTAGAGGGACCAGGGGAACTGAAGCTTTCTTT.

This chain joins TRBV3-1 (or the pseudogene TRBV3-2) and TRBJ2-3; no reliable D call. Looked up from germline, CDR1 is LGHDT and CDR2 is YNNKEL (reference sequence). The CDR3 has 14 residues. V was shortened by 6 bases and J by 2 bases, with 12 bases between the two germline ends. CDR3 bases: TGTGCCAGCAGTAATGGGCTGGACACAGATACGCAGTATTTT. This sequence encodes CASSNGLDTDTQYF.

The genes are TRBV5-1 and TRBJ2-1; TRBD1 aligns across 9 bases. Germline CDR1 reads SGHRS; CDR2 reads YFSETQ. After removal of 2 bases from V and 6 bases from J, the junction contained 9 bases not matched to a gene. CDR3 length equals 16 residues. In DNA, the CDR3 is TGCGCCAGCAGCTTTTCCGGGACAGGGACTTCCAATGAGCAGTTCTTC. Protein sequence: CASSFSGTGTSNEQFF.